Shown below are 10 T cell receptor beta chains from a single sample sequenced in a study of blood T cell repertoires in COVID-19. The repertoire was sequenced with immunoSEQ multiplex PCR; TCRdb's copy has only in-frame clones and lacks some. The repertoire holds approximately 250,000 clones, with around four fifths as singletons. Material for sequencing was peripheral blood. The receptors stem from a woman in her sixties with active or convalescent COVID-19.

The genes are TRBV19 and TRBJ2-3; 9 nucleotides agree with TRBD2. With V trimmed by 4 bases and J by 2 bases, 13 bases remained unmatched. From germline, CDR1 is LNHDA and CDR2 SQIVND (reference sequence). This CDR3 is built from 18 residues. The DNA of the CDR3 is TGTGCCAGTAGTACCACGGAAAGGCTAGCGGGGACCACAGATACGCAGTATTTT. Protein product: CASSTTERLAGTTDTQYF.

The rearrangement uses TRBV28 and TRBJ1-2, with D possibly being TRBD1 (6 bases). Trimming left V 7 bases short and J 4 bases short, with 16 bases between. CDR3 size: 14 residues. Germline V CDR1 and CDR2: MDHEN, SYDVKM. The CDR3 DNA reads as TGTGCCAGCAAGATAGGACAGTCGGGCTATGGCTACACCTTC. This translates into CASKIGQSGYGYTF.

The chain carries TRBV11-3 and TRBJ2-7; 13 bases agree with TRBD2. The CDR3 has 15 amino acids. The germline V gene has CDR1 SGHNT and CDR2 YENEEA. The V segment lost 5 bases and the J segment 5 bases; nucleotides outside the gene matches: 6. For the CDR3, the DNA is TGTGCCAGCAGCGTCACTAGCGGGAGGGGAAACGAGCAGTACTTC. It encodes CASSVTSGRGNEQYF.

The chain recombines TRBV5-1 with TRBJ1-2; D remains ambiguous. This CDR3 is built from 15 residues. Germline CDR1 SGHRS, CDR2 YFSETQ. Trimming removed 2 bases at V and 4 bases at J, with 15 bases between. CDR3 nucleotide sequence: TGCGCCAGCAGCTTAAGGTCAGGTGAAGGCTATGGCTACACCTTC. Residues: CASSLRSGEGYGYTF.

The chain couples TRBV5-1 to TRBJ2-5; 8 bases map to TRBD1. Germline trimming cut 4 bases from V and 3 bases from J; bases unmatched to any gene: 5. This CDR3 contains 14 residues. The V gene's germline CDR1 is SGHRS and CDR2 YFSETQ. CDR3 sequence: CASSTPTGEETQYF. CDR3 in DNA: TGCGCCAGCAGCACGCCGACAGGGGAAGAGACCCAGTACTTC.

The V gene is TRBV6-5, the J gene TRBJ2-6; no definite D call. Germline lookup yields CDR1 MNHEY and CDR2 SVGAGI. The germline V and J ends were trimmed by 4 bases and 4 bases, with 8 bases remaining between them. This CDR3 has 14 residues. CDR3 sequence (DNA): TGTGCCAGCAGTTTAGGAGAGGGGGCCAACGTCCTGACTTTC. This sequence encodes CASSLGEGANVLTF.

The chain has TRBV6-5 and TRBJ1-1; the D is unclear. The CDR3 runs to 12 residues. The V end lost 6 bases, the J end lost 4 bases, and 9 bases lay between the germline ends. From germline, CDR1 is MNHEY and CDR2 SVGAGI. CDR3 in amino acids: CASSPTGTEAFF. In DNA, the CDR3 is TGTGCCAGCAGCCCCACGGGCACTGAAGCTTTCTTT.

The V and J genes are TRBV6-1 and TRBJ2-1, with 12 nucleotides matching TRBD2. The length of the CDR3 is 19 residues. Germline V gene lookup returns CDR1 MNHNS and CDR2 SASEGT. Trimming took 2 bases from V and 9 from J; bases not matched to a gene: 17. CDR3 sequence: CASSENPLAGGLGYGEQFF. Here the CDR3 DNA reads TGTGCCAGCAGTGAAAATCCCCTAGCGGGGGGGCTGGGTTACGGTGAGCAGTTCTTC.

This clone was detected a few times. The chain carries TRBV5-8 and TRBJ2-3; TRBD2 agrees at 12 bases. This CDR3 contains 17 residues. After removal of 4 bases from V and 1 base from J, the junction contained 7 bases not matched to a gene. Germline values: CDR1 SGHTS, CDR2 YDEGEE. The CDR3 sequence: CASSASRTSGGTDTQYF. CDR3 nucleotide sequence: TGTGCCAGCAGCGCAAGCCGGACTAGCGGGGGCACAGATACGCAGTATTTT.

V gene TRBV5-1 combines with J gene TRBJ2-3; TRBD2 agrees at 8 bases. Germline-derived CDR1 and CDR2 are SGHRS and YFSETQ. The junction had 5 bases not matched to a gene; V was cut back by 3 bases and J by 2 bases. The CDR3 runs to 15 residues. CDR3 nucleotides: TGCGCCAGCAGCTCGGGACTAGGGACCACAGATACGCAGTATTTT. Translated, it gives CASSSGLGTTDTQYF.